This T cell receptor beta chain was documented in a study of blood T cell repertoires in COVID-19. Study overall: There were acute and convalescent COVID-19 samples, and they came from the United States, Italy and Spain. Sample material is recorded as cDNA or gDNA derived from T cells, B-cell-depleted T cells, or PBMCs.

V gave up 5 bases and J gave up 8 bases, with 18 bases separating them. CDR1 is MNHEY, CDR2 SMNVEV, per germline (reference sequence). This CDR3 has 14 residues. Here immunoSEQ multiplex PCR was the method, and the copy in TCRdb shows in-frame clones only, minus some. The sample includes more than 300,000 clones, more than 85% seen only once; the top ten take less than 20%. Categorization into cohorts depended on clinical history that participants reported. Sequenced input: PBMCs or T cells enriched from blood (not recorded which). The chain joins TRBV27 to TRBJ1-2, with a tentative D call TRBD1 (6 bases). The sequence derives from a young woman who had recovered from COVID-19. Written as DNA, the CDR3 is TGTGCCAGCAGTCCCGGGGCAGGGGCCAACGGCTACACCTTC. Amino acids: CASSPGAGANGYTF.